This T cell receptor (beta chain) was captured in a study of beta chain features in type 1 diabetes. The germline V gene encodes CDR1 MGHRA and CDR2 YSYEKL. The germline V and J ends were trimmed by 0 bases and 3 bases, with 15 bases remaining between them. The CDR3 totals 16 residues. cDNA synthesis used the whole RNA isolate, giving expressed TCRB sequences. Using immunoSEQ multiplex PCR, the repertoire was profiled, and TCRdb retains in-frame clones only, with some absent. The sample has roughly 400,000 clones; around 13% are singletons. This clone was counted only a few times. This clonotype originated in a man younger than 45 in good health. This chain uses TRBV4-1 with TRBJ2-7; D is possibly TRBD1 or TRBD2 (7 bases each). Sequencing used naive CD4+ T cells from blood. The CDR3 bases are TGCGCCAGCAGCCAAGATCGGGGGGACAGAATCTACGAGCAGTACTTC. It codes for CASSQDRGDRIYEQYF.